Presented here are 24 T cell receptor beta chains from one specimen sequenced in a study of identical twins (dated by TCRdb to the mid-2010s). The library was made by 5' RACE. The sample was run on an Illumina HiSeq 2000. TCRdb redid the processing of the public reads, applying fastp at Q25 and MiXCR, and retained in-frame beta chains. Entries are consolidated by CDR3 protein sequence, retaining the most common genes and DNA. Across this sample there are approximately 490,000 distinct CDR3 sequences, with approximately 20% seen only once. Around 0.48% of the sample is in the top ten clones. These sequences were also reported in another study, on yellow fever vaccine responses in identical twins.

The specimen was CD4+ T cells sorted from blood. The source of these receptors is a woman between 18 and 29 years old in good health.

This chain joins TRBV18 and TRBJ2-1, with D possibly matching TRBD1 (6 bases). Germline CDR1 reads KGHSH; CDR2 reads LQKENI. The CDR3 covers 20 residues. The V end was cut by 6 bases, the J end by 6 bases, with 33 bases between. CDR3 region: CASSTPIRTERWGQGNEQFF. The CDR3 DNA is TGTGCCAGCTCGACACCTATAAGGACAGAACGATGGGGACAAGGCAATGAGCAGTTCTTC.

This CDR3 is CSAWYEQYF. The CDR3 nucleotides are TGCAGTGCTTGGTACGAGCAGTACTTC. The chain has TRBV20-1 and TRBJ2-7; no definite D call. This CDR3 comprises 9 residues. The V end lost 5 bases, the J end lost 4 bases, and 3 bases lay between the germline ends. The germline V gene has CDR1 DFQATT and CDR2 SNEGSKA (reference sequence).

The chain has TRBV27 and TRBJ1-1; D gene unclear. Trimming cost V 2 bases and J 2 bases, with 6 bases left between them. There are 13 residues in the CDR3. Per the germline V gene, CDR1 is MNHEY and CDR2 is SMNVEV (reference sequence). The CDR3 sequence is CASSLESNTEAFF. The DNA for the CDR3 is TGTGCCAGCAGTTTAGAGAGTAACACTGAAGCTTTCTTT.

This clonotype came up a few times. The CDR3 here is CASSRRAGANVLTF. The CDR3 region has the DNA TGTGCCAGCAGCCGACGAGCTGGGGCCAACGTCCTGACTTTC. The chain combines TRBV14 with TRBJ2-6; D is unclear. This CDR3 has 14 amino acids. Germline-derived CDR1 and CDR2 are SGHDN and FVKESK. Trimming took off 4 bases at V and 2 bases at J, with 6 bases between the two ends.

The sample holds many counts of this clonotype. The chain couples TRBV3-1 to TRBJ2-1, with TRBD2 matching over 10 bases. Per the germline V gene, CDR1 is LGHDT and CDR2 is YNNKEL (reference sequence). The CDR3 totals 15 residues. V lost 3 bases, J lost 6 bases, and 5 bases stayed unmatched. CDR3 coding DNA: TGTGCCAGCAGCCACGACACTAGCGGGATCAATGAGCAGTTCTTC. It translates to CASSHDTSGINEQFF.

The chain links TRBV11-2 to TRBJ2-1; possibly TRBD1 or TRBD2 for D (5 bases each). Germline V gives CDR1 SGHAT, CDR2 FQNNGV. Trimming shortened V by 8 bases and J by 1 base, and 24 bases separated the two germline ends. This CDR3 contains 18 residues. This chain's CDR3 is CASHIGTFRDPSYNEQFF. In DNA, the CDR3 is TGTGCCAGCCATATAGGAACCTTCCGGGACCCATCCTACAATGAGCAGTTCTTC.

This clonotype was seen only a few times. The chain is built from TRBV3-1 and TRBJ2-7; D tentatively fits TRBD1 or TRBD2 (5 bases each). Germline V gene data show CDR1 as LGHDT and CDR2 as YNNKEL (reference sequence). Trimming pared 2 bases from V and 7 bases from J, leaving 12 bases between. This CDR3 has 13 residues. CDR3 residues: CASSQIEGKEQYV. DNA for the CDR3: TGTGCCAGCAGCCAAATCGAGGGGAAAGAGCAGTACGTC.

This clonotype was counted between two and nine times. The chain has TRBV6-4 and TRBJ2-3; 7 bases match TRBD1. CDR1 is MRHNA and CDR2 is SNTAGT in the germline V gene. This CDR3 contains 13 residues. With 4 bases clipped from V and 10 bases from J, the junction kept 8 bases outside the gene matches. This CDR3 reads CASSGLDRAAQYF. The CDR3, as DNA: TGTGCCAGCAGTGGTCTCGACAGGGCGGCGCAGTATTTT.

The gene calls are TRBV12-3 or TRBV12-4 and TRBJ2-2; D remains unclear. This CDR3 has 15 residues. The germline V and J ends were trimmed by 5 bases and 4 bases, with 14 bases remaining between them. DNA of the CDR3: TGTGCCAGCAGTCCCTCCGCCTTGGGCACCGGGGAGCTGTTTTTT. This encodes CASSPSALGTGELFF.

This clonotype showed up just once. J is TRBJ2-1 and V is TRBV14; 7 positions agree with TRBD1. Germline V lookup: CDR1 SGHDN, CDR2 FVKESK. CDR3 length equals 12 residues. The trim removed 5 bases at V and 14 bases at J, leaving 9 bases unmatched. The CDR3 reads CASSARDSPEFF. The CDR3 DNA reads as TGTGCCAGCAGCGCCCGGGACAGCCCGGAGTTCTTC.

CDR3 sequence reads: CASSSQGPYNEQFF. The DNA for the CDR3 is TGTGCCAGTAGTAGTCAGGGACCCTACAATGAGCAGTTCTTC. The chain uses TRBV19 and TRBJ2-1; perhaps D is TRBD1 or TRBD2 (5 bases each). Looked up from germline, CDR1 is LNHDA and CDR2 is SQIVND (reference sequence). This CDR3 contains 14 residues. Between the trimmed V and J ends, which lost 4 bases and 2 bases, there was a span of 9 bases.

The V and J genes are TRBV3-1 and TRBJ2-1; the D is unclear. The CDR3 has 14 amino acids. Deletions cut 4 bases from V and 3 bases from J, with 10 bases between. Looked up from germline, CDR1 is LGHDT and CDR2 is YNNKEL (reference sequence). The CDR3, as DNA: TGTGCCAGCAGCCGAGACCCTAACTACAATGAGCAGTTCTTC. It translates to CASSRDPNYNEQFF.

For the CDR3, the DNA is TGCAGCGTAATAACAGGGGGCCACGAGCAGTACTTC. Amino acids: CSVITGGHEQYF. The rearrangement joins TRBV29-1 to TRBJ2-7; 9 nucleotides match TRBD1. CDR3 size: 12 residues. J gave up 5 bases and V 6 bases, and 5 bases lay outside the gene matches. CDR1 SQVTM and CDR2 ANQGSEA come from the germline V gene.

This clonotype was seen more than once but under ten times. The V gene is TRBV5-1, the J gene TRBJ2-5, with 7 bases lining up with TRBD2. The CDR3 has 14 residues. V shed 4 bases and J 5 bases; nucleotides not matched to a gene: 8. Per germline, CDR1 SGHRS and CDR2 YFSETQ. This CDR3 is CASSRTSPRETQYF. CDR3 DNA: TGCGCCAGCAGCAGGACTAGTCCCCGGGAGACCCAGTACTTC.

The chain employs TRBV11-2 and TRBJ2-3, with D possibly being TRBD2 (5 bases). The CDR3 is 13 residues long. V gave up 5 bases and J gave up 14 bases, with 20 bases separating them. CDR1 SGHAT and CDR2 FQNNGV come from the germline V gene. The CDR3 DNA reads TGTGCCAGCAGCCCCGAGATAGGACTCCTTAGGTATTTT. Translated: CASSPEIGLLRYF.

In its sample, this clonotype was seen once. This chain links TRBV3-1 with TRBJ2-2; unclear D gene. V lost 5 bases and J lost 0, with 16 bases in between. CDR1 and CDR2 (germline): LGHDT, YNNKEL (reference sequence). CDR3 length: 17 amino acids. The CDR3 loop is CASSLGGVHPNTGELFF. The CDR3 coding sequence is TGTGCCAGCAGCTTGGGCGGAGTACACCCGAACACCGGGGAGCTGTTTTTT.

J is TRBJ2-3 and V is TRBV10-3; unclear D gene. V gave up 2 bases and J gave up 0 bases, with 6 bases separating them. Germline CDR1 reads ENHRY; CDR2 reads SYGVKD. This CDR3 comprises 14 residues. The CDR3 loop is CAISERQSTDTQYF. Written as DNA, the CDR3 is TGTGCCATCAGTGAGAGGCAGAGCACAGATACGCAGTATTTT.

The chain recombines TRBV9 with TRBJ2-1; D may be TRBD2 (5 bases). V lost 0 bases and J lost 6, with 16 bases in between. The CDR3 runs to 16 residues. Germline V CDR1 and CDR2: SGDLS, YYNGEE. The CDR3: CASSVVGSGVSNEQFF. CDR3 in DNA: TGTGCCAGCAGCGTAGTAGGGAGCGGAGTGAGCAATGAGCAGTTCTTC.

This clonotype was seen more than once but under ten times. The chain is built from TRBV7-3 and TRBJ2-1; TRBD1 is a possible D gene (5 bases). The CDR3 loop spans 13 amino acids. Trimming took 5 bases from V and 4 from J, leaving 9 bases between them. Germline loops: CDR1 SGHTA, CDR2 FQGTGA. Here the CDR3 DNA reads TGTGCCAGCAGCGTGACAGTTTACAATGAGCAGTTCTTC. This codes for CASSVTVYNEQFF.

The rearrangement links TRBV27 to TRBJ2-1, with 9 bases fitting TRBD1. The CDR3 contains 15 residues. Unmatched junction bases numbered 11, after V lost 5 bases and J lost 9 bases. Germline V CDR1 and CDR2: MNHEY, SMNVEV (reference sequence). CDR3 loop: CASSNRGLGVGEQFF. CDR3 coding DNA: TGTGCCAGCAGTAACAGGGGGCTTGGTGTCGGTGAGCAGTTCTTC.

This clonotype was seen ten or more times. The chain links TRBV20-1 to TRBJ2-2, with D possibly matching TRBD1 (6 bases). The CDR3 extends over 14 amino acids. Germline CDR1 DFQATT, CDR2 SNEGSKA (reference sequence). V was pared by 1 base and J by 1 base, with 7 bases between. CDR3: CSARATGNTGELFF. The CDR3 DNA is TGCAGTGCTAGAGCGACAGGGAACACCGGGGAGCTGTTTTTT.

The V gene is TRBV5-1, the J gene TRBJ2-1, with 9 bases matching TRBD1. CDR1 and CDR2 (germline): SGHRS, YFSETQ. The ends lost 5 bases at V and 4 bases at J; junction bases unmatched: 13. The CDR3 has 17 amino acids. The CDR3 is CASSIDPGTGKYNEQFF. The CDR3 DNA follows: TGCGCCAGCAGTATAGATCCCGGGACAGGGAAATACAATGAGCAGTTCTTC.

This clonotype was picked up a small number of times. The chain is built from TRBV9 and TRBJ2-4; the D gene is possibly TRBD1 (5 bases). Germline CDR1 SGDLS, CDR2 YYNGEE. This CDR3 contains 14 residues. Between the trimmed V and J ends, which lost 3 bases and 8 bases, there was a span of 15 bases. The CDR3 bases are TGTGCCAGCAGCGCCGGCCTTTTAGGGGACATTCAGTACTTC. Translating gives CASSAGLLGDIQYF. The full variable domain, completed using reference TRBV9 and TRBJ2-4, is DSGVTQTPKHLITATGQRVTLRCSPRSGDLSVYWYQQSLDQGLQFLIQYYNGEERAKGNILERFSAQQFPDLHSELNLSSLELGDSALYFCASSAGLLGDIQYFGAGTRLSVL.

CDR3 sequence reads: CASSPGYV. CDR3 in DNA: TGTGCCAGCAGTCCCGGGTACGTC. The rearrangement joins TRBV27 to TRBJ2-7, with D hard to call. Trimming removed 5 bases at V and 12 bases at J, with 5 bases between. There are 8 residues in the CDR3. Germline-derived CDR1 and CDR2 are MNHEY and SMNVEV (reference sequence).